The 27 T cell receptor beta chains below come from one sample, sequenced in a study of T cell responses to AZD1222 COVID-19 vaccine. Sequenced by immunoSEQ multiplex PCR; TCRdb stores in-frame clones only, minus some. Here the sample spans 150,000 to 200,000 clones, nearly 95% being singletons. Material: peripheral blood, obtained on day 0 of AZD1222 vaccination. These receptors all stem from an adult in good health.

The CDR3 is CASSLVPAEKLFF. CDR3 coding DNA: TGTGCCAGCAGCTTAGTGCCGGCTGAAAAACTGTTTTTT. V and J are TRBV7-8 and TRBJ1-4, with no clear D. This CDR3 comprises 13 residues. V lost 1 base and J lost 7, with 7 bases in between. Germline V CDR1 and CDR2: SGHVS, FQNEAQ.

The chain combines TRBV9 with TRBJ1-5; unclear D gene. Germline-derived CDR1 and CDR2 are SGDLS and YYNGEE. The V end lost 4 bases, the J end lost 0 bases, and 11 bases lay between the germline ends. This CDR3 contains 15 residues. Here the CDR3 DNA reads TGTGCCAGCAGCCATATGGACGGTAGCAATCAGCCCCAGCATTTT. Translating it yields CASSHMDGSNQPQHF. The entire variable domain, with the rest obtained from reference TRBV9 and TRBJ1-5, is as follows: DSGVTQTPKHLITATGQRVTLRCSPRSGDLSVYWYQQSLDQGLQFLIQYYNGEERAKGNILERFSAQQFPDLHSELNLSSLELGDSALYFCASSHMDGSNQPQHFGDGTRLSIL.

V gene TRBV18 combines with J gene TRBJ2-1; a possible D gene is TRBD2 (5 bases). The CDR3 is 14 residues long. The V gene lost 0 bases and the J gene lost 5 bases, with 8 bases spanning the gap. The V gene's germline CDR1 is KGHSH and CDR2 LQKENI. The CDR3 DNA follows: TGTGCCAGCTCACCACCAGCGGCTAACAATGAGCAGTTCTTC. Its translation: CASSPPAANNEQFF.

The chain combines TRBV5-4 with TRBJ1-4; 9 bases map to TRBD1. The CDR3 sequence is 14 residues long. The V segment lost 9 bases and the J segment 5 bases; nucleotides outside the gene matches: 8. Germline V gene lookup returns CDR1 SGHNT and CDR2 YYREEE (reference sequence). CDR3 amino acids: CATYGGTGNEKLFF. The CDR3 coding sequence is TGTGCCACCTACGGAGGGACAGGGAATGAAAAACTGTTTTTT.

The chain carries TRBV11-2 and TRBJ1-3; TRBD1 aligns across 7 bases. The V gene's germline CDR1 is SGHAT and CDR2 FQNNGV. V lost 10 bases, J lost 0 bases, and 9 bases stayed unmatched. The CDR3 consists of 15 residues. Here the CDR3 reads CATGLQGDSGNTIYF. The CDR3 nucleotides are TGTGCCACCGGACTTCAGGGGGACTCTGGAAACACCATATATTTT.

The gene calls are TRBV7-2 and TRBJ1-1; weak D call: TRBD1 (6 bases). The CDR3 spans 16 residues. Per germline, CDR1 SGHTA and CDR2 FQGNSA. V lost 1 base to trimming and J lost 0 bases, with 12 bases between them. CDR3 amino acids: CASSLVGARVNTEAFF. CDR3 nucleotides: TGTGCCAGCAGCTTAGTGGGGGCGCGAGTGAACACTGAAGCTTTCTTT.

The genes are TRBV10-2 and TRBJ2-7; 9 bases agree with TRBD2. CDR3 length: 15 amino acids. Germline V gives CDR1 WSHSY, CDR2 SAAADI. Trimming cost V 6 bases and J 6 bases; bases outside gene matches: 12. The CDR3 region has the DNA TGCGCCAGCAGCTCTAGCGGGACCTATAAACGCGAGCAGTACTTC. Translation: CASSSSGTYKREQYF.

The chain uses TRBV7-2 and TRBJ1-3, with unresolved D. V lost 0 bases and J 0 bases, leaving 9 bases between the germline ends. The CDR3 is 16 amino acids. Germline V gene sequence: CDR1 SGHTA, CDR2 FQGNSA. The CDR3 nucleotides read TGTGCCAGCAGCTTAGCACTGGGAAACTCTGGAAACACCATATATTTT. Encoded protein: CASSLALGNSGNTIYF.

The DNA for the CDR3 is TGTGCCATCAGGGCCGGATTCTATAATTCACCCCTCCACTTT. Translation: CAIRAGFYNSPLHF. V usage is TRBV10-3 and J usage is TRBJ1-6; no reliable D call. The V and J ends lost 6 bases and 3 bases respectively, with 9 bases between them. The germline V gene has CDR1 ENHRY and CDR2 SYGVKD. This CDR3 spans 14 amino acids.

The CDR3 nucleotides read TGTGCCAGCAGTAGTCCCGCAGGGGGCGAGGAGACCCAGTACTTC. It specifies CASSSPAGGEETQYF. The V and J genes are TRBV6-5 and TRBJ2-5; 8 bases fit TRBD1. Germline lookup yields CDR1 MNHEY and CDR2 SVGAGI. CDR3 length equals 15 residues. Germline trimming cut 5 bases from V and 5 bases from J; bases unmatched to any gene: 10.

This chain links TRBV10-1 with TRBJ2-5; D not resolved. The V end was cut by 3 bases, the J end by 1 base, with 6 bases between. This CDR3 is built from 13 residues. Germline assignment: CDR1 WNHNN and CDR2 SYGVQD (reference sequence). CDR3 bases: TGCGCCAGCAGTGAAGGAGCCCAAGAGACCCAGTACTTC. It translates to CASSEGAQETQYF.

This chain joins TRBV21-1 and TRBJ1-1. TRBV21-1 corresponds to a pseudogene. CDR3 length: 14 residues. CDR3 sequence: CASSKVSINTEAFF. The CDR3 DNA reads TGTGCCAGCAGCAAAGTCTCGATAAACACTGAAGCTTTCTTT.

This chain joins TRBV6-2 or TRBV6-3 and TRBJ1-5, with D unclear. Trimming shortened V by 4 bases and J by 7 bases, and 8 bases separated the two germline ends. The V gene's germline CDR1 is MNHEY and CDR2 SVGEGT. This CDR3 has 12 amino acids. The CDR3 protein is CASSSRSQPQHF. Written as DNA, the CDR3 is TGTGCCAGCAGTTCGCGAAGCCAGCCCCAGCATTTT.

The CDR3 loop is CASSLGQSEEKLFF. CDR3 bases: TGTGCCAGCAGCCTAGGACAGAGTGAGGAAAAACTGTTTTTT. The V and J genes are TRBV7-9 and TRBJ1-4; a possible D gene is TRBD1 (6 bases). This CDR3 is 14 amino acids long. Germline V lookup: CDR1 SEHNR, CDR2 FQNEAQ (reference sequence). Trimming cost V 5 bases and J 8 bases, with 15 bases left between them.

The chain links TRBV27 to TRBJ2-2; D gene uncertain. There are 16 residues in the CDR3. Trimming left V 5 bases short and J 0 bases short, with 13 bases between. Germline values: CDR1 MNHEY, CDR2 SMNVEV (reference sequence). The CDR3 sequence: CASSTFKTSNTGELFF. CDR3 DNA sequence: TGTGCCAGCAGTACGTTTAAGACATCGAACACCGGGGAGCTGTTTTTT.

The rearrangement joins TRBV28 to TRBJ2-7, with 8 bases aligning to TRBD1. Germline CDR1 is MDHEN and CDR2 is SYDVKM. CDR3 length equals 14 residues. J gave up 3 bases and V 1 base, and 2 bases lay outside the gene matches. The CDR3 coding sequence is TGTGCCAGCAGTTTATACAGGGGGAACTACGAGCAGTACTTC. Encoded protein: CASSLYRGNYEQYF.

The genes are TRBV5-6 and TRBJ1-4; no clear D. The germline V gene has CDR1 SGHDT and CDR2 YYEEEE. The CDR3 covers 14 residues. V dropped 4 bases and J dropped 1 base, with 8 bases sitting between them. CDR3 bases: TGTGCCAGCAGCACGGGGAGAACTAATGAAAAACTGTTTTTT. As protein: CASSTGRTNEKLFF.

The V and J genes are TRBV10-3 and TRBJ2-1, with 10 bases that match TRBD2. The junction had 17 bases not matched to a gene; V was cut back by 11 bases and J by 7 bases. Germline V CDR1 and CDR2: ENHRY, SYGVKD. The CDR3 is 16 amino acids. The DNA for the CDR3 is TGTGCCTCCCGCCTCCAGGCTAGCGGGAGAAAGAATGAGCAGTTCTTC. Residues: CASRLQASGRKNEQFF.

CDR3 in amino acids: CASSSVTGTLNTEAFF. Here the CDR3 DNA reads TGTGCCAGCAGCTCGGTAACAGGGACCTTGAACACTGAAGCTTTCTTT. This rearrangement joins TRBV7-9 to TRBJ1-1; tentative D call: TRBD1 (6 bases). This CDR3 spans 16 amino acids. Trimming removed 4 bases from V and 0 bases from J, with 15 bases in between. The V gene's germline CDR1 is SEHNR and CDR2 FQNEAQ (reference sequence).

The chain's CDR3 is CASSFEEQYF. As DNA, the CDR3 is TGTGCCAGCAGTTTTGAGGAGCAGTACTTC. This chain uses TRBV28 with TRBJ2-7, with unresolved D. The CDR3 sequence is 10 residues long. Per the germline V gene, CDR1 is MDHEN and CDR2 is SYDVKM. The V and J ends lost 3 bases and 7 bases respectively, with 4 bases between them.

The chain carries TRBV5-1 and TRBJ1-3; the match to TRBD1 covers 10 bases. The V gene's germline CDR1 is SGHRS and CDR2 YFSETQ. V lost 3 bases and J lost 0; bases outside the gene matches: 3. The CDR3 runs 16 residues. The CDR3 spells CASSSGQGNSGNTIYF. The CDR3 bases are TGCGCCAGCAGCTCGGGACAGGGGAACTCTGGAAACACCATATATTTT.

CDR3 coding DNA: TGTGCCTGGAGCCTTGGGGACAGGCACTATGGCTACACCTTC. Protein sequence: CAWSLGDRHYGYTF. This chain links TRBV30 with TRBJ1-2, with 8 bases lining up with TRBD1. V trimming: 3 bases; J trimming: 3 bases; junction bases outside the gene matches: 6. Germline CDR1 is GTSNPN and CDR2 is SVGIG (reference sequence). The CDR3 has 14 residues.

The V and J genes are TRBV28 and TRBJ1-2; D is undetermined. Trimming took off 2 bases at V and 7 bases at J, with 14 bases between the two ends. Germline V gene data show CDR1 as MDHEN and CDR2 as SYDVKM. This CDR3 spans 14 amino acids. The chain's CDR3 is CASSLQRRDRGYTF. CDR3 nucleotides: TGTGCCAGCAGTTTACAACGGAGGGATCGTGGCTACACCTTC.

The V and J genes are TRBV2 and TRBJ1-5; TRBD1 agrees at 8 bases. Germline CDR1 and CDR2: SNHLY and FYNNEI. Trimming removed 4 bases from V and 6 bases from J; junction bases left unmatched: 5. The CDR3 has 14 amino acids. This chain's CDR3 is CASSGGQGGQPQHF. CDR3 DNA sequence: TGTGCCAGCAGTGGAGGACAGGGTGGTCAGCCCCAGCATTTT. The full variable domain, completed using reference TRBV2 and TRBJ1-5, is EPEVTQTPSHQVTQMGQEVILRCVPISNHLYFYWYRQILGQKVEFLVSFYNNEISEKSEIFDDQFSVERPDGSNFTLKIRSTKLEDSAMYFCASSGGQGGQPQHFGDGTRLSIL.

This clone was counted once. The gene calls are TRBV27 and TRBJ2-5; D unclear. The V end lost 2 bases, the J end lost 1 base, and 11 bases lay between the germline ends. CDR1 and CDR2 (germline): MNHEY, SMNVEV (reference sequence). There are 15 residues in the CDR3. In DNA form, the CDR3 reads TGTGCCAGCAGTTTACGGTTAGGCATCCAAGAGACCCAGTACTTC. Encoded protein: CASSLRLGIQETQYF.

This chain joins TRBV3-1 (or the pseudogene TRBV3-2) and TRBJ1-1; D is possibly TRBD1 (5 bases). V shed 3 bases and J shed 9 bases, with 14 bases lying between them. The CDR3 loop spans 13 amino acids. Germline CDR1 is LGHDT and CDR2 is YNNKEL (reference sequence). CDR3 in DNA: TGTGCCAGCAGCCATCCAGGGAAGGCGAAAGCTTTCTTT. Protein product: CASSHPGKAKAFF.

The V gene is TRBV18, the J gene TRBJ2-7, with D possibly TRBD1 on 5 matching bases. The CDR3 sequence is 14 residues long. Germline V gives CDR1 KGHSH, CDR2 LQKENI. Trimming took off 2 bases at V and 3 bases at J, with 11 bases between the two ends. The CDR3: CASSPIGVNYEQYF. The CDR3 DNA follows: TGTGCCAGCTCACCAATAGGGGTCAACTACGAGCAGTACTTC. The variable domain in full, with the rest retrieved from reference TRBV18 and TRBJ2-7, is NAGVMQNPRHLVRRRGQEARLRCSPMKGHSHVYWYRQLPEEGLKFMVYLQKENIIDESGMPKERFSAEFPKEGPSILRIQQVVRGDSAAYFCASSPIGVNYEQYFGPGTRLTVT.